This record concerns one T cell receptor beta chain sequence. Some clones are missing from TCRdb's copy, which holds only in-frame ones; the method was immunoSEQ multiplex PCR. The sample gives some 260,000 clones, roughly 86% of which show up once; about 0.7% is in the top ten. The sample comes from a study of blood T cell repertoires in COVID-19. CDR1 is SGHRS and CDR2 is YFSETQ in the germline V gene. CDR3 length equals 15 residues. The ends were cut back, 7 bases at V and 5 bases at J, with 22 bases in the middle. The source of this sequence is a human donor in a cohort sampled during active COVID-19. This chain joins TRBV5-1 and TRBJ2-7; D may be TRBD2 (6 bases). The sequenced sample consisted of peripheral blood. CDR3 bases: TGCGCCAGCGGCCCTGAAGACGCTGGGGGGAACGAGCAGTACTTC. It codes for CASGPEDAGGNEQYF.